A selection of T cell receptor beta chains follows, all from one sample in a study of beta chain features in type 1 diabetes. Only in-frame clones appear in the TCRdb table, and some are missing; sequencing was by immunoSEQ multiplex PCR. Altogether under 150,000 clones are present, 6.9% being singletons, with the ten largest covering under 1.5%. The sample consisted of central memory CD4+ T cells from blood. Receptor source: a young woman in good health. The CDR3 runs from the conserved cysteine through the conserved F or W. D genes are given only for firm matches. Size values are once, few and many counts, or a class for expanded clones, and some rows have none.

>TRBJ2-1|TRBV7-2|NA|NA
CASSLASVGGLYNEQFF
TGTGCCAGCAGCTTAGCGTCGGTTGGCGGATTGTACAATGAGCAGTTCTTC
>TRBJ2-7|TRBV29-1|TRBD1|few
CSVRQGAPYEQYF
TGCAGCGTACGACAGGGGGCACCTTACGAGCAGTACTTC
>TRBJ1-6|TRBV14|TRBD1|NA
CASSLGQGSSYNSPLHF
TGTGCCAGCAGCCTAGGACAGGGGAGCTCCTATAATTCACCCCTCCACTTT
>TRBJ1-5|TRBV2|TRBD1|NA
CASSPIDREQPQHF
TGTGCCAGCAGCCCCATAGACAGGGAACAGCCCCAGCATTTT
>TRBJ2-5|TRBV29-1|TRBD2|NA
CSVLKLAETQYF
TGCAGCGTTCTAAAACTAGCGGAGACCCAGTACTTC
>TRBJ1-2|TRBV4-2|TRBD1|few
CASSQEGGRGRVGYTF
TGTGCCAGCAGCCAAGAAGGTGGCAGGGGGCGCGTCGGCTACACCTTC
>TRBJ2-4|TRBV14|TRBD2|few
CASSQSGSGSWNIQYF
TGTGCCAGCAGCCAAAGTGGAAGCGGGAGTTGGAACATTCAGTACTTC
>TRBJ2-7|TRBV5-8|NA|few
CASSLTGAMPSYEQYF
TGTGCCAGCAGCTTGACGGGTGCCATGCCTTCCTACGAGCAGTACTTC
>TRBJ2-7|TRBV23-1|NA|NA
CASSHARTVGSYEQYF
TGCGCCAGCAGTCACGCAAGGACAGTGGGCTCCTACGAGCAGTACTTC
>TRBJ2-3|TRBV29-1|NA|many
CSAGSRDTDTQYF
TGCAGCGCCGGCTCGCGGGACACAGATACGCAGTATTTT
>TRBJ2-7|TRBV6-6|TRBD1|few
CASSRGQGASYEQYF
TGTGCCAGCAGCCGGGGACAGGGGGCTTCCTACGAGCAGTACTTC
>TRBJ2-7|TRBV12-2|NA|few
CASRPAYEQYF
TGTGCAAGTCGCCCAGCCTACGAGCAGTACTTC
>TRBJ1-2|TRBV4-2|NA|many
CASSQDAGRGGYTF
TGTGCCAGCAGCCAAGATGCGGGCAGGGGAGGCTACACCTTC
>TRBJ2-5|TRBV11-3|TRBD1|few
CASSSIKGRGRETQYF
TGTGCCAGCAGCTCTATAAAGGGCAGGGGGCGAGAGACCCAGTACTTC
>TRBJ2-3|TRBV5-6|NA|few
CASSLAGAGSMTQYF
TGTGCCAGCAGCCTCGCGGGGGCAGGTAGCATGACGCAGTATTTT
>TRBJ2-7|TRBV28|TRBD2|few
CASSPPGLAGEGGSYEQYF
TGTGCCAGCAGTCCCCCGGGACTAGCGGGAGAGGGGGGAAGTTACGAGCAGTACTTC
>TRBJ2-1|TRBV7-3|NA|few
CASSPSYSYNEQFF
TGTGCCAGCAGCCCGTCGTACTCCTACAATGAGCAGTTCTTC
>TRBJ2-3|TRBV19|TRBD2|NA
CASNPQNAGGGTDTQYF
TGTGCCAGTAACCCCCAGAACGCGGGGGGGGGTACAGATACGCAGTATTTT
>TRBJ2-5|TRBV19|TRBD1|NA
CASSTFDRGLGTQYF
TGTGCCAGTAGTACTTTCGACAGGGGGCTAGGGACCCAGTACTTC
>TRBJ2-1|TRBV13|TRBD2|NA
CASSLRAGVYNEQFF
TGTGCCAGCAGCTTAAGAGCGGGAGTTTACAATGAGCAGTTCTTC
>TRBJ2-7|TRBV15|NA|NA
CATSRDGGQTYEQYF
TGTGCCACCAGCAGAGATGGCGGACAGACCTACGAGCAGTACTTC
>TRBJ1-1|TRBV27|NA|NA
CASSLFSGTEAFF
TGTGCCAGCAGTTTGTTCTCCGGCACTGAAGCTTTCTTT
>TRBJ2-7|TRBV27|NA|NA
CASSLGGARNEQYF
TGTGCCAGCAGTTTAGGGGGGGCGCGGAACGAGCAGTACTTC
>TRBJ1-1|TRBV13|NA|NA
CASSLGRADLSTEAFF
TGTGCCAGCAGCTTAGGCCGCGCGGATTTGTCCACTGAAGCTTTCTTT
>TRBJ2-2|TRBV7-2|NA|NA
CASSQKQGKDTGELFF
TGTGCCAGCAGCCAAAAACAGGGAAAGGACACCGGGGAGCTGTTTTTT
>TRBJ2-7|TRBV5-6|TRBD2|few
CASSVPGLVSYEQYF
TGTGCCAGCAGCGTTCCGGGACTAGTGTCCTACGAGCAGTACTTC
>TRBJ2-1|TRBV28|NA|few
CASRGAAMSYNEQFF
TGTGCCAGCAGGGGAGCGGCCATGTCCTACAATGAGCAGTTCTTC
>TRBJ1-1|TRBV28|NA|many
CASSSPGMNTEAFF
TGTGCCAGCAGTTCCCCAGGGATGAACACTGAAGCTTTCTTT